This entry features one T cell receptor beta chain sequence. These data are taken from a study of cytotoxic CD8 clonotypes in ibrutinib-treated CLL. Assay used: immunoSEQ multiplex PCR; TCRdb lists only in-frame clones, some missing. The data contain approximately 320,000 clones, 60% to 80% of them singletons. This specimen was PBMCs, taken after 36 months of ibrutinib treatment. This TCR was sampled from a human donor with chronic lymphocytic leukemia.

The CDR3 DNA is TGCAGCGCCATGGACAGTGCTCTCGGTGAGCAGTTCTTC. This encodes CSAMDSALGEQFF. V usage is TRBV29-1 and J usage is TRBJ2-1, with D maybe TRBD1 (6 bases). Trimming took off 7 bases at V and 9 bases at J, with 19 bases between the two ends. This CDR3 has 13 amino acids. The germline V gene has CDR1 SQVTM and CDR2 ANQGSEA.